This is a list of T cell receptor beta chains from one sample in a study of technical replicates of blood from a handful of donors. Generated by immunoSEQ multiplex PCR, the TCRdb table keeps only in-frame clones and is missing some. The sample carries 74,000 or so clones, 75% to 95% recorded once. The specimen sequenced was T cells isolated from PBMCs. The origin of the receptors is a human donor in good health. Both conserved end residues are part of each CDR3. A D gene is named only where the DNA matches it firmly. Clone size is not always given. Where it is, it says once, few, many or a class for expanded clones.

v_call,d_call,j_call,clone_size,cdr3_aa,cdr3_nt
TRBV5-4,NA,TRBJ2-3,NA,CASSLAPGRGTDTQYF,TGTGCCAGCAGCTTGGCCCCAGGGAGGGGGACAGATACGCAGTATTTT
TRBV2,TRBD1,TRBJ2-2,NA,CASRDGQGGSGELFF,TGTGCCAGCAGAGACGGACAGGGGGGATCCGGGGAGCTGTTTTTT
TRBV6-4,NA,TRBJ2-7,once,CATRRLEGDREQYF,TGTGCCACCCGACGCTTGGAGGGTGATCGCGAGCAGTACTTC
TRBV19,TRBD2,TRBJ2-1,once,CASQISGTRGNEQFF,TGTGCCAGCCAAATCTCCGGGACTAGAGGCAATGAGCAGTTCTTC
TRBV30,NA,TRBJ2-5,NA,CAWDSRRETQYF,TGTGCCTGGGACAGTAGGCGAGAGACCCAGTACTTC
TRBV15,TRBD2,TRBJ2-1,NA,CATSRGLAGVLMSEFF,TGTGCCACCAGCAGAGGACTAGCGGGAGTCTTGATGTCAGAGTTCTTC
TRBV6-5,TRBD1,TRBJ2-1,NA,CASSQRDRGPNEQFF,TGTGCCAGCAGTCAACGGGACAGGGGGCCGAATGAGCAGTTCTTC
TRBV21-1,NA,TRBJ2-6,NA,CASSKSPPGGRGANVLTF,TGTGCCAGCAGCAAAAGCCCCCCAGGGGGGAGAGGGGCCAACGTCCTGACTTTC
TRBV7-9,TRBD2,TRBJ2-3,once,CASSLVAGITDTQYF,TGTGCCAGCAGCTTAGTAGCGGGTATCACAGATACGCAGTATTTT
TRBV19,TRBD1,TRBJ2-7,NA,CASSIVSGTGGDEQYF,TGTGCCAGTAGTATAGTTTCCGGGACAGGGGGTGACGAGCAGTACTTC
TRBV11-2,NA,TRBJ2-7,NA,CASSLSLQDYEQYF,TGTGCCAGCAGCTTAAGCCTACAGGACTACGAGCAGTACTTC
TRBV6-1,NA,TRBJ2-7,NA,CASSHTGVTYEQYF,TGTGCCAGCAGCCACACGGGGGTTACCTACGAGCAGTACTTC
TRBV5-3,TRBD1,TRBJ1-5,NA,CARSLLGQGGHSNQPQHF,TGTGCCAGAAGCTTGTTGGGACAGGGAGGCCATAGCAATCAGCCCCAGCATTTT
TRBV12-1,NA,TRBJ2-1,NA,CASAAQRTNSYNEQFF,TGTGCCAGCGCCGCACAAAGGACTAATTCATACAATGAGCAGTTCTTC
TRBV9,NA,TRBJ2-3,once,CASSLHRGGPPGDTQYF,TGTGCCAGCAGCCTCCATAGGGGGGGGCCCCCTGGAGATACGCAGTATTTT
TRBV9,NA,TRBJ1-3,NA,CASGALSGASGNTIYF,TGTGCCAGCGGCGCCCTCTCAGGGGCCTCTGGAAACACCATATATTTT
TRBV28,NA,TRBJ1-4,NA,CASRLPPLEKLFF,TGTGCCAGCAGGTTACCCCCCCTAGAAAAACTGTTTTTT
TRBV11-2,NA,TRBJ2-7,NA,CASSLRSYEQYF,TGTGCCAGCAGCTTACGCTCCTACGAGCAGTACTTC
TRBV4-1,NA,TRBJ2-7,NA,CASSPNREKQYF,TGCGCCAGCAGTCCTAACAGGGAGAAGCAGTACTTC
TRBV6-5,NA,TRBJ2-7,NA,CASRRLVGEQYF,TGTGCCAGCAGGCGACTAGTAGGGGAGCAGTACTTC
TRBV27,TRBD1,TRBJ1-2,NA,CASSLNPTGAFYGYTF,TGTGCCAGCAGTTTAAACCCGACAGGGGCATTCTATGGCTACACCTTC
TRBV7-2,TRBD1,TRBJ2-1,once,CASSTRTGINEQFF,TGTGCCAGCAGCACTCGGACAGGTATCAATGAGCAGTTCTTC
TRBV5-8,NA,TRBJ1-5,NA,CASSWTDNQPQHF,TGTGCCAGCAGCTGGACAGACAATCAGCCCCAGCATTTT
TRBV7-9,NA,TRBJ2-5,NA,CASSPTNTGRETQYF,TGTGCCAGCAGCCCGACCAACACAGGGCGGGAGACCCAGTACTTC
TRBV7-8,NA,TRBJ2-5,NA,CASSLASGREPQETQYF,TGTGCCAGCAGCTTAGCGAGTGGCAGGGAACCCCAAGAGACCCAGTACTTC
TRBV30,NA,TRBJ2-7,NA,CAWRRGGQANYEQYF,TGTGCCTGGAGGAGGGGGGGACAGGCGAACTACGAGCAGTACTTC
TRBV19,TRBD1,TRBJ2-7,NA,CASSPGTGTTYEQYF,TGTGCCAGTAGCCCTGGGACAGGTACTACCTACGAGCAGTACTTC
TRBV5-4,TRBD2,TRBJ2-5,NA,CASSLVRGLDATQYF,TGTGCCAGCAGCTTGGTTCGAGGACTAGATGCGACCCAGTACTTC
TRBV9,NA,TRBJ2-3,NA,CASSVVLSTDTQYF,TGTGCCAGCAGCGTAGTCCTGAGCACAGATACGCAGTATTTT
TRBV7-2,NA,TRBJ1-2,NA,CASSLDYRDGYTF,TGTGCCAGCAGCTTAGATTACCGGGATGGCTACACCTTC
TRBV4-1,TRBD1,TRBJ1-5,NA,CASSPGQGGQPQHF,TGCGCCAGCAGCCCCGGACAGGGGGGCCAGCCCCAGCATTTT
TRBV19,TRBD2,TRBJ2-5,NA,CATGPTLAAKETQYF,TGTGCCACCGGACCGACACTAGCGGCAAAAGAGACCCAGTACTTC
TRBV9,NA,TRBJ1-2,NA,CASSVTDINYGYTF,TGTGCCAGCAGCGTCACGGACATTAACTATGGCTACACCTTC
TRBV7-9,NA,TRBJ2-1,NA,CASSAGGLDEQFF,TGTGCCAGCAGCGCCGGGGGACTCGATGAGCAGTTCTTC
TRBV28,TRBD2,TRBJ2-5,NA,CASSYTTSGVETQYF,TGTGCCAGCAGTTATACTACTAGCGGGGTCGAGACCCAGTACTTC
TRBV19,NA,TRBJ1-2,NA,CATTTGRDLYGYTF,TGTGCCACGACAACAGGGAGGGACCTCTATGGCTACACCTTC
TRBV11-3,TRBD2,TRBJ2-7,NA,CASRSSSGGAYEQYF,TGTGCCAGCAGGTCCTCTAGCGGGGGGGCCTACGAGCAGTACTTC
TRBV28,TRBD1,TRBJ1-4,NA,CASVPPPGTGEPNEKLFF,TGTGCCAGCGTCCCCCCTCCCGGGACAGGGGAGCCAAATGAAAAACTGTTTTTT
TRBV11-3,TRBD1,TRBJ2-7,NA,CASSLVSRGLTYEQYF,TGTGCCAGCAGCTTAGTCAGCAGGGGGTTAACCTACGAGCAGTACTTC
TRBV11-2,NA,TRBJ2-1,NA,CASSLDGSSYNEQFF,TGTGCCAGCAGCTTGGACGGGAGCTCCTACAATGAGCAGTTCTTC
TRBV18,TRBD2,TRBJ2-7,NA,CASSPKGLAGGHEQYF,TGTGCCAGCTCACCGAAGGGACTAGCGGGAGGGCACGAGCAGTACTTC
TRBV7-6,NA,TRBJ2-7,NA,CASSLVGRGPGEQYF,TGTGCCAGCAGCTTAGTGGGCAGGGGACCGGGTGAGCAGTACTTC
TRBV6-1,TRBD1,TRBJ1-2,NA,CASSEEAGTGSLGYTF,TGTGCCAGCAGTGAAGAGGCCGGGACAGGGTCATTAGGCTACACCTTC
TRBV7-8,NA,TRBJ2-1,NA,CASSWAEGGQPYNEQFF,TGTGCCAGCAGCTGGGCGGAGGGGGGACAGCCTTACAATGAGCAGTTCTTC
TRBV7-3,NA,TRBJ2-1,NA,CASSLRGTISLNEQFF,TGTGCCAGCAGCTTAAGGGGGACAATCTCCCTTAATGAGCAGTTCTTC
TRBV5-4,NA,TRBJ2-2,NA,CASSLQANTGELFF,TGTGCCAGCAGCTTACAGGCGAACACCGGGGAGCTGTTTTTT
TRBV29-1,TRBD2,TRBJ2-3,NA,CSVVGTSGRDTQYF,TGCAGCGTTGTCGGGACTAGCGGGAGAGATACGCAGTATTTT
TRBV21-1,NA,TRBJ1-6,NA,CASSPQRDRGGNNSPLHF,TGTGCCAGCAGCCCCCAGCGGGACAGGGGAGGAAATAATTCACCCCTCCACTTT
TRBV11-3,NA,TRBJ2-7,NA,CASRNLQVSSYEQYF,TGTGCCAGCAGAAACCTACAGGTAAGCTCCTACGAGCAGTACTTC
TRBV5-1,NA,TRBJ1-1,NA,CASSFGRGGDTEAFF,TGCGCCAGCAGCTTTGGCAGGGGAGGGGACACTGAAGCTTTCTTT
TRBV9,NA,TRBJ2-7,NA,CASSVVPSDSYEQYF,TGTGCCAGCAGCGTCGTACCCTCGGACAGCTACGAGCAGTACTTC
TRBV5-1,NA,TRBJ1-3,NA,CASRESISGNTIYF,TGCGCCAGCAGGGAGTCGATCTCTGGAAACACCATATATTTT